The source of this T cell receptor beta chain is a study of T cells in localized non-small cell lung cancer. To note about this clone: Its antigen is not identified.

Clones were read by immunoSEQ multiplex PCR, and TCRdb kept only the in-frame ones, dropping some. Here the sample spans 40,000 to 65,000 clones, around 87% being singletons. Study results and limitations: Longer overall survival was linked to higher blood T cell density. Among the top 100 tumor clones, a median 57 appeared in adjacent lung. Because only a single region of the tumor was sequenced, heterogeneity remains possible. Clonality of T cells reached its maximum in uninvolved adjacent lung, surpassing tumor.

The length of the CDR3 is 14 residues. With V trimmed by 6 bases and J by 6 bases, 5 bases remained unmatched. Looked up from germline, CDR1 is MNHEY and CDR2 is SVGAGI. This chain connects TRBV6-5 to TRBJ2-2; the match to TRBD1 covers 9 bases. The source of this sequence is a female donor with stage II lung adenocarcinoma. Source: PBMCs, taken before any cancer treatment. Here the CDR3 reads CASRLRQGAGELFF. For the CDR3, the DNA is TGTGCCAGCAGACTGAGACAGGGGGCCGGGGAGCTGTTTTTT.